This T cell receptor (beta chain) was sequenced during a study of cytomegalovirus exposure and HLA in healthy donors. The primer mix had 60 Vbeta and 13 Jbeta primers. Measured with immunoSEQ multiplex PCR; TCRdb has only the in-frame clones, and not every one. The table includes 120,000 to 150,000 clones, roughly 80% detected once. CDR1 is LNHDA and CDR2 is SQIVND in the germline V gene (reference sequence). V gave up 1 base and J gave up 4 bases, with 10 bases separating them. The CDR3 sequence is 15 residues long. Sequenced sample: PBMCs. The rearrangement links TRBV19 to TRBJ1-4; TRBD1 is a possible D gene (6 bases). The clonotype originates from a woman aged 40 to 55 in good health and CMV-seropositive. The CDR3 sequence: CASSIGGTYNEKLFF. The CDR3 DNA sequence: TGTGCCAGTAGTATAGGTGGGACATATAATGAAAAACTGTTTTTT.